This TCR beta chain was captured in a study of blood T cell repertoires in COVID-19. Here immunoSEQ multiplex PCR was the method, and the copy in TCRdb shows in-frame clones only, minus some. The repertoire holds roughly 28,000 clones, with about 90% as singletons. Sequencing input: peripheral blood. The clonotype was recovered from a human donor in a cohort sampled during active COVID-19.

The CDR3 DNA is TGTGCCAGCAGCAGGACTAGCGGGCCGAAATCGGATACGCAGTATTTT. As protein: CASSRTSGPKSDTQYF. The chain couples TRBV11-2 to TRBJ2-3, with 11 nucleotides matching TRBD2. Germline V CDR1 and CDR2: SGHAT, FQNNGV. Trimming at V came to 5 bases and at J to 6 bases, leaving 10 bases not matched to a gene. The CDR3 is made up of 16 amino acids. Full variable domain (rest looked up from reference TRBV11-2 and TRBJ2-3): EAGVAQSPRYKIIEKRQSVAFWCNPISGHATLYWYQQILGQGPKLLIQFQNNGVVDDSQLPKDRFSAERLKGVDSTLKIQPAKLEDSAVYLCASSRTSGPKSDTQYFGPGTRLTVL.